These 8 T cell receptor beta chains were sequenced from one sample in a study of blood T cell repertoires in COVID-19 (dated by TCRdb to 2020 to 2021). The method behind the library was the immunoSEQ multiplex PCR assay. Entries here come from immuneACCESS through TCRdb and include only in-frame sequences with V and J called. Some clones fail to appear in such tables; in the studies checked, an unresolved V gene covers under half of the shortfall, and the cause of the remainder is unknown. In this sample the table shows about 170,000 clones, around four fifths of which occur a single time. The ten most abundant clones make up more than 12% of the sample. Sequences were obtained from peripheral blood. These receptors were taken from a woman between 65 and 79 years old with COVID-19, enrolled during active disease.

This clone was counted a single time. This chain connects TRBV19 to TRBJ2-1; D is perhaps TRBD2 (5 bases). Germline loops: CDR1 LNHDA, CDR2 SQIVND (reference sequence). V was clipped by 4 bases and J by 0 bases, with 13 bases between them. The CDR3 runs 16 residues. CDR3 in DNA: TGTGCCAGTAGTACCTCGACTGGGAGCTCCTACAATGAGCAGTTCTTC. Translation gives CASSTSTGSSYNEQFF.

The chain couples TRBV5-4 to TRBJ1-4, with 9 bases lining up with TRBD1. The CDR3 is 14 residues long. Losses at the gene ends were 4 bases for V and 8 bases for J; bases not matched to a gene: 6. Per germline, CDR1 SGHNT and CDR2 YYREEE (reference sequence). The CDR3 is CASSRDRAEEKLFF. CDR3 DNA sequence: TGTGCCAGCAGCAGGGACAGGGCGGAAGAAAAACTGTTTTTT. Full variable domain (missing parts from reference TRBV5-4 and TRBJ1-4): ETGVTQSPTHLIKTRGQQVTLRCSSQSGHNTVSWYQQALGQGPQFIFQYYREEENGRGNFPPRFSGLQFPNYSSELNVNALELDDSALYLCASSRDRAEEKLFFGSGTQLSVL.

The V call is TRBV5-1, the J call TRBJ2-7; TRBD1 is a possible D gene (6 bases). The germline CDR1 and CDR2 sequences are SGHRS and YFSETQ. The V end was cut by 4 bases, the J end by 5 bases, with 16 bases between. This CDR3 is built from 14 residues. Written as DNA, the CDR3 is TGCGCCAGCAGCCCGAATTGGGGGCTAAACGAGCAGTACTTC. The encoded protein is CASSPNWGLNEQYF.

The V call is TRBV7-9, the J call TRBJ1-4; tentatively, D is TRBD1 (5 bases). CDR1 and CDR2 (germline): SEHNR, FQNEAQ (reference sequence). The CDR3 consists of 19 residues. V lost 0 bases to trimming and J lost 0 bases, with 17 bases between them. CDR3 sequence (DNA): TGTGCCAGCAGCTTAGCGAATCCTTTCAGGGCCGCAACTAATGAAAAACTGTTTTTT. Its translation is CASSLANPFRAATNEKLFF.

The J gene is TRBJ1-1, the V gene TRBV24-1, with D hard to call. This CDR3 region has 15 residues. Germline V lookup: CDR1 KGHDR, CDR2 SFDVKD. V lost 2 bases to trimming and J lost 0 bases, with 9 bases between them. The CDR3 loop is CATSDSRAMNTEAFF. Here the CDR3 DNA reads TGTGCCACCAGTGATTCGCGGGCTATGAACACTGAAGCTTTCTTT.

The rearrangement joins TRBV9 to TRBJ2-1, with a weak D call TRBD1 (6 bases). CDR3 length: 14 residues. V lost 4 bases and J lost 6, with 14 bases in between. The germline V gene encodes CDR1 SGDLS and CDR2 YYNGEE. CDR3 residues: CASSPTGRPNEQFF. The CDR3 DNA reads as TGTGCCAGCAGCCCAACAGGGAGACCCAATGAGCAGTTCTTC. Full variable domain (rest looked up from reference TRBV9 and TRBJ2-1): DSGVTQTPKHLITATGQRVTLRCSPRSGDLSVYWYQQSLDQGLQFLIQYYNGEERAKGNILERFSAQQFPDLHSELNLSSLELGDSALYFCASSPTGRPNEQFFGPGTRLTVL.

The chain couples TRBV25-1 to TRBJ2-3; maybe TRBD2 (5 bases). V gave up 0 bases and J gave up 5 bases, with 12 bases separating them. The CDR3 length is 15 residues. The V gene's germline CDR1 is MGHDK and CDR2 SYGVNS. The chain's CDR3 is CASSEYRSEEDTQYF. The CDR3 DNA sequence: TGTGCCAGCAGTGAATATAGATCGGAGGAAGATACGCAGTATTTT.

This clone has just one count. As DNA, the CDR3 is TGTGCCAGCAGCTCCTACAGGGATGGGGTCCAAGAGACCCAGTACTTC. This codes for CASSSYRDGVQETQYF. V usage is TRBV7-9 and J usage is TRBJ2-5; a possible D gene is TRBD1 (6 bases). CDR3 size: 16 residues. Germline CDR1 reads SEHNR; CDR2 reads FQNEAQ (reference sequence). V gave up 4 bases and J gave up 1 base, with 16 bases separating them.